This record looks at one T cell receptor beta chain sequence and its context. Trimming shortened V by 2 bases and J by 10 bases, and 14 bases separated the two germline ends. Germline V gene lookup returns CDR1 SQVTM and CDR2 ANQGSEA. The CDR3 is 12 amino acids. These data are taken from a study of blood T cell repertoires in COVID-19. At the level of the study: Some COVID-19 samples were acute and others convalescent; all came from the United States, Italy and Spain.

Original analysis: From reference gene primer amplification, estimates of nucleated cell counts were derived. Some clones are missing from TCRdb's copy, which holds only in-frame ones; the method was immunoSEQ multiplex PCR. The V and J calls and clone size were taken over from that table, and D and trimming were inferred from the DNA. The table records a few hundred thousand clones, about nine tenths of them present only once. Sequencing used peripheral blood. This receptor was taken from a man aged 25 to 40 who had recovered from COVID-19. The chain uses TRBV29-1 and TRBJ1-1; no reliable D call. CDR3 protein: CSVERATGGAFF. DNA of the CDR3: TGCAGCGTTGAAAGGGCAACCGGAGGAGCTTTCTTT. Together with reference TRBV29-1 and TRBJ1-1, the CDR3 gives the full variable domain: SAVISQKPSRDICQRGTSLTIQCQVDSQVTMMFWYRQQPGQSLTLIATANQGSEATYESGFVIDKFPISRPNLTFSTLTVSNMSPEDSSIYLCSVERATGGAFFGQGTRLTVV.